The 23 T cell receptor beta chains below come from one sample, sequenced in a study of T-cell reconstitution after alpha-beta-depleted transplantation in children. Preparation of the TCRbeta library used unique molecular identifiers. MiXCR, run by TCRdb on the PCR reads, gives a single entry per CDR3 protein. The sample lists around 670,000 distinct CDR3 sequences, about an eighth occurring once. Sequences were derived from PBMCs, sampled before TCRalphabeta/CD19-depleted stem cell transplant. These receptors originate from a girl aged 2 to 10 with congenital amegakaryocytic thrombocytopenia, due to receive a stem cell transplant.

This clonotype was seen a few times. The chain carries TRBV5-4 and TRBJ2-1, with TRBD2 matching over 8 bases. J lost 1 base, V lost 2 bases, and 5 bases had no gene match. This CDR3 is 16 amino acids long. CDR1 is SGHNT, CDR2 YYREEE, per germline (reference sequence). The CDR3 protein is CASSFPASGSYNEQFF. The CDR3 nucleotides read TGTGCCAGCAGCTTCCCCGCTAGCGGGTCCTACAATGAGCAGTTCTTC.

The chain combines TRBV14 with TRBJ1-1, with D tentatively TRBD1 (5 bases). Germline CDR1 reads SGHDN; CDR2 reads FVKESK. V lost 4 bases to trimming and J lost 1 base, with 7 bases between them. The CDR3 extends over 13 amino acids. CDR3 region: CASSRTQNTEAFF. In DNA form, the CDR3 reads TGTGCCAGCAGCCGGACACAGAACACTGAAGCTTTCTTT.

The J gene is TRBJ2-1, the V gene TRBV6-4, with TRBD2 matching 10 bases. Germline V gene data show CDR1 as MRHNA and CDR2 as SNTAGT. Trimming took 4 bases from V and 8 from J; bases not matched to a gene: 8. The CDR3 length is 15 residues. CDR3 protein: CASSAGLAAWDEQFF. The CDR3 nucleotides are TGTGCCAGCAGTGCCGGACTAGCGGCCTGGGATGAGCAGTTCTTC.

This clonotype was recorded at least ten times. The chain employs TRBV20-1 and TRBJ2-3; 8 bases agree with TRBD1. There are 15 residues in the CDR3. V gave up 5 bases and J gave up 4 bases; unmatched junction bases: 11. The germline V gene encodes CDR1 DFQATT and CDR2 SNEGSKA (reference sequence). The DNA of the CDR3 is TGCAGTGCTCCAATCCGGGACAGGTTGTCAGATACGCAGTATTTT. It encodes CSAPIRDRLSDTQYF.

The chain couples TRBV12-3 or TRBV12-4 to TRBJ1-6; D ambiguous. The CDR3 covers 12 residues. The germline V and J ends were trimmed by 6 bases and 13 bases, with 13 bases remaining between them. The CDR3 loop reads CASRRTTWPLHF. CDR3 coding DNA: TGTGCCAGCAGGCGGACGACTTGGCCCCTCCACTTT.

This clonotype was counted once. The genes are TRBV20-1 and TRBJ2-3; 7 bases align to TRBD1. J gave up 2 bases and V 3 bases, and 14 bases lay outside the gene matches. The CDR3 consists of 17 residues. Germline values: CDR1 DFQATT, CDR2 SNEGSKA (reference sequence). The CDR3 DNA sequence: TGCAGTGCTAGTGAAGTACCACAGGGGCTAGACACAGATACGCAGTATTTT. Its protein is CSASEVPQGLDTDTQYF.

This clonotype was seen many times. V usage is TRBV6-5 and J usage is TRBJ2-3; TRBD2 agrees at 7 bases. Unmatched junction bases numbered 3, after V lost 2 bases and J lost 4 bases. CDR1 and CDR2 (germline): MNHEY, SVGAGI. CDR3 length: 14 residues. CDR3 sequence: CASSYSGTADTQYF. The CDR3 DNA follows: TGTGCCAGCAGTTACAGCGGGACGGCAGATACGCAGTATTTT.

V usage is TRBV5-1 and J usage is TRBJ2-7; no definite D call. CDR3 length equals 12 residues. The germline V gene has CDR1 SGHRS and CDR2 YFSETQ. The V end was cut by 4 bases, the J end by 1 base, with 6 bases between. Written as DNA, the CDR3 is TGCGCCAGCAGCGGGTGGTCCTACGAGCAGTACTTC. As protein: CASSGWSYEQYF. Full variable domain (missing parts from reference TRBV5-1 and TRBJ2-7): KAGVTQTPRYLIKTRGQQVTLSCSPISGHRSVSWYQQTPGQGLQFLFEYFSETQRNKGNFPGRFSGRQFSNSRSEMNVSTLELGDSALYLCASSGWSYEQYFGPGTRLTVT.

The table lists this clonotype with many counts. This chain uses TRBV5-1 with TRBJ2-3; 11 nucleotides agree with TRBD2. Trimming at V came to 0 bases and at J to 5 bases, leaving 5 bases not matched to a gene. Per germline, CDR1 SGHRS and CDR2 YFSETQ. The CDR3 contains 16 residues. CDR3 loop: CASSLGLAGMGDTQYF. The CDR3 nucleotides are TGCGCCAGCAGCTTGGGACTAGCGGGAATGGGAGATACGCAGTATTTT.

The chain is built from TRBV12-3 or TRBV12-4 and TRBJ2-5; D may be TRBD1 (6 bases). Trimming removed 5 bases from V and 1 base from J, with 14 bases in between. The CDR3 sequence is 15 residues long. The CDR3 DNA follows: TGTGCCAGCAGTCAACGAGGGACACCCCAAGAGACCCAGTACTTC. Protein: CASSQRGTPQETQYF.

This clonotype showed up many times. The chain carries TRBV20-1 and TRBJ2-1; D unclear. Per the germline V gene, CDR1 is DFQATT and CDR2 is SNEGSKA (reference sequence). The CDR3 extends over 12 amino acids. The V and J ends lost 0 bases and 9 bases respectively, with 9 bases between them. The CDR3 spells CSARDGPGEQFF. In DNA, the CDR3 is TGCAGTGCTAGAGATGGACCCGGTGAGCAGTTCTTC.

The genes are TRBV5-1 and TRBJ1-2, with D possibly matching TRBD1 (5 bases). V lost 4 bases and J lost 3, with 22 bases in between. The CDR3 extends over 17 amino acids. CDR1 and CDR2 (germline): SGHRS, YFSETQ. In nucleotides, the CDR3 is TGCGCCAGCAGCCCCGGGGGAGTCAACAGGCTCTACTATGGCTACACCTTC. It is translated as CASSPGGVNRLYYGYTF.

This clonotype appeared many times. The chain combines TRBV29-1 with TRBJ2-4; D gene ambiguous. Germline V CDR1 and CDR2: SQVTM, ANQGSEA. Trimming pared 2 bases from V and 3 bases from J, leaving 11 bases between. The CDR3 length is 14 residues. This chain's CDR3 is CSVERVLDKNIQYF. CDR3 nucleotides: TGCAGCGTTGAACGAGTTCTAGACAAAAACATTCAGTACTTC.

In this sample, this clonotype turned up a few times. The chain recombines TRBV7-9 with TRBJ2-5, with 12 bases matching TRBD2. Losses at the gene ends were 5 bases for V and 3 bases for J; bases not matched to a gene: 4. CDR3 length: 15 amino acids. Germline CDR1 is SEHNR and CDR2 is FQNEAQ (reference sequence). The CDR3 reads CASSPRTSGKETQYF. The CDR3 DNA reads as TGTGCCAGCAGCCCGAGGACTAGCGGGAAAGAGACCCAGTACTTC.

The chain combines TRBV4-1 with TRBJ1-2; 9 bases are shared with TRBD1. The CDR3 has 16 residues. With 4 bases clipped from V and 5 bases from J, the junction kept 11 bases outside the gene matches. From germline, CDR1 is MGHRA and CDR2 YSYEKL. The CDR3 protein is CASSREYSDRGYGYTF. The CDR3 bases are TGCGCCAGCAGCCGAGAATATTCAGACAGGGGGTATGGCTACACCTTC.

This clonotype was picked up a small number of times. The chain combines TRBV28 with TRBJ2-5, with a weak D call TRBD1 (9 bases). Germline CDR1 MDHEN, CDR2 SYDVKM. The CDR3 has 16 residues. V lost 7 bases and J 2 bases, leaving 20 bases between the germline ends. The CDR3 loop is CASTGGGQGPQETQYF. DNA of the CDR3: TGTGCCAGCACCGGGGGGGGACAGGGTCCTCAAGAGACCCAGTACTTC.

This clonotype has a count of ten or more. This chain links TRBV20-1 with TRBJ2-4, with unresolved D. The CDR3 contains 15 residues. V shed 4 bases and J shed 0 bases, with 13 bases lying between them. CDR1 and CDR2 from the germline V gene are DFQATT and SNEGSKA (reference sequence). For the CDR3, the DNA is TGCAGTGCTATACTCTGGAAAATAGCCAAAAACATTCAGTACTTC. Translating it yields CSAILWKIAKNIQYF.

This clonotype was picked up many times. The J gene is TRBJ2-7, the V gene TRBV5-1, with TRBD2 identical over 7 bases. V gave up 4 bases and J gave up 6 bases; unmatched junction bases: 13. Germline CDR1 and CDR2: SGHRS and YFSETQ. The CDR3 length is 15 residues. CDR3 DNA sequence: TGCGCCAGCAGCGTGACTAGCCCTGAAACGGGCGAGCAGTACTTC. This sequence encodes CASSVTSPETGEQYF.

Many counts were recorded for this clonotype. The chain joins TRBV5-1 to TRBJ2-1, with 7 bases lining up with TRBD2. The V gene end was trimmed by 2 bases and the J gene end by 8 bases; junction bases not matched to a gene: 10. The CDR3 covers 15 residues. Germline-derived CDR1 and CDR2 are SGHRS and YFSETQ. CDR3 coding DNA: TGCGCCAGCAGCTTAAACTTAGTGACTAGCCATGAGCAGTTCTTC. It specifies CASSLNLVTSHEQFF.

This clonotype was detected many times. The CDR3 DNA reads as TGCAGCGTTGAGATCACGGTCAATGAGCAGTTCTTC. Encoded protein: CSVEITVNEQFF. The chain combines TRBV29-1 with TRBJ2-1; no clear D. Looked up from germline, CDR1 is SQVTM and CDR2 is ANQGSEA. The CDR3 extends over 12 amino acids. The ends were cut back, 3 bases at V and 6 bases at J, with 9 bases in the middle.

This rearrangement joins TRBV30 to TRBJ2-1; 8 bases line up with TRBD2. J gave up 0 bases and V 1 base, and 8 bases lay outside the gene matches. CDR1 is GTSNPN and CDR2 is SVGIG in the germline V gene (reference sequence). CDR3 length: 17 amino acids. The CDR3 bases are TGTGCCTGGAGTGCAAAGCGGGGGCGGTACTCCTACAATGAGCAGTTCTTC. Translating gives CAWSAKRGRYSYNEQFF.

The chain is built from TRBV7-8 and TRBJ1-5; D is unresolved. V gave up 4 bases and J gave up 0 bases, with 7 bases separating them. Germline V gene sequence: CDR1 SGHVS, CDR2 FQNEAQ. CDR3 size: 14 residues. The DNA for the CDR3 is TGTGCCAGCAGCTGGGAATTTAGCAATCAGCCCCAGCATTTT. This sequence encodes CASSWEFSNQPQHF.

This clonotype was observed a handful of times. V gene TRBV5-1 combines with J gene TRBJ2-1, with D tentatively TRBD1 or TRBD2 (5 bases each). Per the germline V gene, CDR1 is SGHRS and CDR2 is YFSETQ. CDR3 length: 16 residues. The germline V and J ends were trimmed by 5 bases and 2 bases, with 17 bases remaining between them. In DNA, the CDR3 is TGCGCCAGCAGGTCAACGGACGGGACCGCCTACAATGAGCAGTTCTTC. This sequence encodes CASRSTDGTAYNEQFF.